These 18 T cell receptor beta chains share one sample of origin, sequenced in a study of shared clonotypes between healthy human individuals. The data were produced by immunoSEQ multiplex PCR, yet TCRdb's version contains in-frame clones alone and is incomplete. In the table there are approximately 640,000 clones, about 90% of which are singletons. Material: memory CD8+ T cells from PBMCs. The subset: CD45RO+ cells pooled with CCR7-negative TemRA cells. These receptors originate from a man younger than 35 in good health. Some clones in this sample may be carry-over from other donors' samples.

The chain has TRBV7-3 and TRBJ1-1; tentatively, D is TRBD1 (5 bases). The V end was cut by 5 bases, the J end by 6 bases, with 13 bases between. Germline CDR1 SGHTA, CDR2 FQGTGA. CDR3 size: 13 residues. The chain's CDR3 is CASSVLRGAEAFF. DNA for the CDR3: TGTGCCAGCAGCGTGCTGAGGGGCGCTGAAGCTTTCTTT.

The chain combines TRBV29-1 with TRBJ2-3; D gene uncertain. Trimming left V 2 bases short and J 0 bases short, with 12 bases between. Per the germline V gene, CDR1 is SQVTM and CDR2 is ANQGSEA. The CDR3 runs to 15 residues. The CDR3 DNA reads TGCAGCGTTGAAACGGCGGAATCTAGCACAGATACGCAGTATTTT. The encoded protein is CSVETAESSTDTQYF.

This chain links TRBV28 with TRBJ2-5; D is uncertain. There are 16 residues in the CDR3. The V end was cut by 3 bases, the J end by 9 bases, with 23 bases between. The germline V gene has CDR1 MDHEN and CDR2 SYDVKM. This chain's CDR3 is CASSFASAAYLPPQYF. The CDR3 DNA follows: TGTGCCAGCAGTTTCGCATCGGCGGCCTATCTTCCCCCCCAGTACTTC.

This clone was seen ten or more times. This rearrangement joins TRBV28 to TRBJ2-7, with TRBD1 matching over 10 bases. The J segment lost 4 bases and the V segment lost 2 bases, leaving 8 bases of the junction unmatched. CDR1 and CDR2 from the germline V gene are MDHEN and SYDVKM. There are 16 residues in the CDR3. The CDR3 nucleotides are TGTGCCAGCAGTTTAAGGGTCAGGACAGGGGGGTACGAGCAGTACTTC. Encoded protein: CASSLRVRTGGYEQYF.

This clone was picked up one time. V and J are TRBV19 and TRBJ2-3; D remains unclear. The germline V and J ends were trimmed by 5 bases and 2 bases, with 11 bases remaining between them. The CDR3 sequence is 14 residues long. The germline V gene encodes CDR1 LNHDA and CDR2 SQIVND (reference sequence). The CDR3 spells CASSPRAVTDTQYF. CDR3 nucleotides: TGTGCCAGTAGTCCCCGGGCCGTCACAGATACGCAGTATTTT.

The genes are TRBV7-2 and TRBJ2-7; 9 bases fit TRBD2. J gave up 6 bases and V 5 bases, and 8 bases lay outside the gene matches. From germline, CDR1 is SGHTA and CDR2 FQGNSA. The CDR3 has 14 residues. CDR3: CASSPILAGSEQYF. In DNA form, the CDR3 reads TGTGCCAGCAGCCCTATCCTAGCGGGATCCGAGCAGTACTTC.

The chain is built from TRBV7-2 and TRBJ2-1; either TRBD1 or TRBD2 may fit D (5 bases each). Trimming pared 5 bases from V and 5 bases from J, leaving 19 bases between. The germline CDR1 and CDR2 sequences are SGHTA and FQGNSA. This CDR3 is built from 16 residues. This chain's CDR3 is CASSLKVLRGDNEQFF. CDR3 nucleotides: TGTGCCAGCAGCCTAAAGGTACTGCGAGGGGACAATGAGCAGTTCTTC.

The count of this clone is one. The rearrangement uses TRBV7-8 and TRBJ2-5; D gene ambiguous. The CDR3 sequence is 16 residues long. The V gene's germline CDR1 is SGHVS and CDR2 FQNEAQ. V lost 2 bases and J 0 bases, leaving 13 bases between the germline ends. Written as DNA, the CDR3 is TGTGCCAGCAGCTTACCTAGACCGAAACACCAAGAGACCCAGTACTTC. It is translated as CASSLPRPKHQETQYF.

This chain uses TRBV27 with TRBJ2-1; D unclear. The length of the CDR3 is 15 residues. CDR1 and CDR2 from the germline V gene are MNHEY and SMNVEV (reference sequence). V dropped 1 base and J dropped 5 bases, with 12 bases sitting between them. CDR3 coding DNA: TGTGCCAGCAGTTTATTCCGCCCCAGAAACAATGAGCAGTTCTTC. This translates into CASSLFRPRNNEQFF.

The count of this clone is one. The chain joins TRBV7-9 to TRBJ2-3; D gene uncertain. Germline assignment: CDR1 SEHNR and CDR2 FQNEAQ (reference sequence). V was trimmed by 5 bases and J by 0 bases, leaving 15 bases between them. The CDR3 contains 16 residues. CDR3 sequence (DNA): TGTGCCAGCAGCCTTCGTCCGGGCCCGAGCACAGATACGCAGTATTTT. It is translated as CASSLRPGPSTDTQYF.

This rearrangement joins TRBV5-8 to TRBJ1-1; a possible D gene is TRBD1 (5 bases). V was trimmed by 7 bases and J by 1 base, leaving 11 bases between them. This CDR3 region has 13 residues. Germline V gives CDR1 SGHTS, CDR2 YDEGEE. CDR3 sequence (DNA): TGTGCCAGCCACAGGCTAAGGAACACTGAAGCTTTCTTT. This sequence encodes CASHRLRNTEAFF.

The V call is TRBV9, the J call TRBJ2-7; D remains unclear. Germline lookup yields CDR1 SGDLS and CDR2 YYNGEE. Trimming stripped 0 bases from V and 2 bases from J, with 9 bases between. This CDR3 contains 14 residues. The CDR3 DNA is TGTGCCAGCAGCGTAGGTGGGGTGGCCTACGAGCAGTACTTC. Translated: CASSVGGVAYEQYF.

The chain joins TRBV28 to TRBJ2-2; 7 bases line up with TRBD1. From germline, CDR1 is MDHEN and CDR2 SYDVKM. J was trimmed by 6 bases and V by 6 bases; bases with no gene match: 7. This CDR3 has 14 amino acids. The CDR3 region is CASRPTGHPGELFF. DNA of the CDR3: TGTGCCAGCAGGCCGACAGGGCACCCCGGGGAGCTGTTTTTT.

This chain links TRBV7-9 with TRBJ2-7; the D gene is possibly TRBD2 (6 bases). The CDR3 is 15 residues long. V was trimmed by 2 bases and J by 0 bases, leaving 11 bases between them. Germline V gene data show CDR1 as SEHNR and CDR2 as FQNEAQ (reference sequence). The CDR3 loop reads CASSLLAEISYEQYF. For the CDR3, the DNA is TGTGCCAGCAGCTTATTAGCGGAGATCTCCTACGAGCAGTACTTC.

This clone was counted once. This chain links TRBV7-6 with TRBJ2-5, with D unresolved. The CDR3 is 14 amino acids. The ends were cut back, 4 bases at V and 2 bases at J, with 11 bases in the middle. Germline V gives CDR1 SGHVS, CDR2 FNYEAQ. CDR3 coding DNA: TGTGCCAGCAGCTCCGAAATAGTTCAAGAGACCCAGTACTTC. Translating it yields CASSSEIVQETQYF.

The gene calls are TRBV27 and TRBJ1-4, with 9 positions matching TRBD1. This CDR3 has 16 amino acids. The ends lost 8 bases at V and 7 bases at J; junction bases unmatched: 14. CDR1 and CDR2 from the germline V gene are MNHEY and SMNVEV (reference sequence). CDR3 in DNA: TGTGCCAGCGGTCCGACATTAGGGACAGGGAGTGAAAAACTGTTTTTT. This encodes CASGPTLGTGSEKLFF. Combining the CDR3 with reference TRBV27 and TRBJ1-4 gives the whole variable domain EAQVTQNPRYLITVTGKKLTVTCSQNMNHEYMSWYRQDPGLGLRQIYYSMNVEVTDKGDVPEGYKVSRKEKRNFPLILESPSPNQTSLYFCASGPTLGTGSEKLFFGSGTQLSVL.

Here the CDR3 reads CASSLSSGSINEQFF. The CDR3 nucleotides are TGTGCCAGCAGTTTATCTAGCGGGAGCATCAATGAGCAGTTCTTC. The chain is built from TRBV27 and TRBJ2-1, with 9 bases matching TRBD2. Trimming at V came to 0 bases and at J to 6 bases, leaving 3 bases not matched to a gene. The germline V gene encodes CDR1 MNHEY and CDR2 SMNVEV (reference sequence). The CDR3 totals 15 residues.

The rearrangement uses TRBV5-1 and TRBJ2-2; D unresolved. V lost 3 bases and J lost 4, with 16 bases in between. The V gene's germline CDR1 is SGHRS and CDR2 YFSETQ. The CDR3 totals 16 residues. This CDR3 reads CASSWSMERSTGELFF. The CDR3 nucleotides are TGCGCCAGCAGCTGGAGTATGGAAAGAAGCACCGGGGAGCTGTTTTTT.